This entry lists 28 T cell receptor beta chains sequenced from one sample in a study of cytomegalovirus exposure and HLA in healthy donors. The PCR made use of 60 Vbeta and 13 Jbeta primers. Data came from immunoSEQ multiplex PCR; TCRdb stores just in-frame clones and leaves some out. The sample holds 120,000 or so clones; around 74% are singletons and the top ten take 30%. Sequences were obtained from PBMCs. The receptors shown here come from a man aged 55 to 70 in good health and CMV-seropositive.

The table lists this clone with a few counts. The rearrangement links TRBV30 to TRBJ1-1, with a possible D match to TRBD1 (6 bases). Germline CDR1 is GTSNPN and CDR2 is SVGIG (reference sequence). This CDR3 contains 19 residues. The germline V and J ends were trimmed by 0 bases and 5 bases, with 28 bases remaining between them. The CDR3 nucleotides read TGTGCCTGGAGTGTAATAAATATTTTCAGGGGTGACGCGAGAACTGAAGCTTTCTTT. This gives the protein CAWSVINIFRGDARTEAFF.

The J gene is TRBJ1-1, the V gene TRBV18, with D perhaps matching TRBD1 (5 bases). V was shortened by 3 bases and J by 5 bases, with 10 bases between the two germline ends. Germline loops: CDR1 KGHSH, CDR2 LQKENI. This CDR3 has 13 amino acids. CDR3 nucleotide sequence: TGTGCCAGCTCACCGATAGGGGCAACTGAAGCTTTCTTT. It yields the protein CASSPIGATEAFF.

This clone was observed a handful of times. This sequence joins TRBV5-1 and TRBJ2-7, with 8 bases aligning to TRBD2. Germline CDR1 reads SGHRS; CDR2 reads YFSETQ. The CDR3 is 14 amino acids. J gave up 0 bases and V 4 bases, and 3 bases lay outside the gene matches. In DNA, the CDR3 is TGCGCCAGCAGCGTTAGCGGGGCCTCCTACGAGCAGTACTTC. Translating it yields CASSVSGASYEQYF.

The chain joins TRBV19 to TRBJ1-3, with TRBD1 matching 9 bases. This CDR3 spans 16 amino acids. Germline V gene data show CDR1 as LNHDA and CDR2 as SQIVND (reference sequence). With 6 bases clipped from V and 7 bases from J, the junction kept 13 bases outside the gene matches. For the CDR3, the DNA is TGTGCCAGTAGACGCCCCGGGACAGGGAACGAGAACACCATATATTTT. It encodes CASRRPGTGNENTIYF.

The rearrangement links TRBV7-2 to TRBJ2-2, with D possibly TRBD1 on 5 matching bases. V lost 0 bases, J lost 4 bases, and 9 bases lay in between. CDR3 length equals 15 residues. CDR1 SGHTA and CDR2 FQGNSA come from the germline V gene. As DNA, the CDR3 is TGTGCCAGCAGCTTAGCGCAGGGTGGCACCGGGGAGCTGTTTTTT. Protein sequence: CASSLAQGGTGELFF.

This chain connects TRBV11-3 to TRBJ2-2, with D possibly TRBD2 on 5 matching bases. With 3 bases removed from V and 3 bases from J, the gap between germline ends came to 5 bases. This CDR3 has 13 amino acids. From germline, CDR1 is SGHNT and CDR2 YENEEA. CDR3 coding DNA: TGTGCCAGCAGCTTGCGGGACACCGGGGAGCTGTTTTTT. Its translation: CASSLRDTGELFF.

The CDR3 spells CASSVNTGFGYTF. The CDR3 DNA follows: TGTGCCAGCAGCGTAAATACGGGGTTCGGCTACACCTTC. The chain joins TRBV9 to TRBJ1-2; D call uncertain. The germline V and J ends were trimmed by 1 base and 8 bases, with 12 bases remaining between them. The CDR3 has 13 amino acids. From germline, CDR1 is SGDLS and CDR2 YYNGEE. The full variable domain, rest sourced from reference TRBV9 and TRBJ1-2, is DSGVTQTPKHLITATGQRVTLRCSPRSGDLSVYWYQQSLDQGLQFLIQYYNGEERAKGNILERFSAQQFPDLHSELNLSSLELGDSALYFCASSVNTGFGYTFGSGTRLTVV.

The genes are TRBV7-9 and TRBJ2-1; 14 bases map to TRBD2. This CDR3 is built from 19 residues. Germline V gene data show CDR1 as SEHNR and CDR2 as FQNEAQ (reference sequence). Trimming cost V 4 bases and J 1 base; bases outside gene matches: 9. This CDR3 reads CASSSQTSGRAPSYNEQFF. CDR3 nucleotides: TGTGCCAGCAGCTCCCAGACTAGCGGGAGGGCTCCTTCCTACAATGAGCAGTTCTTC.

This clone showed up just once. This chain connects TRBV5-4 to TRBJ2-1; 8 positions agree with TRBD1. This CDR3 is built from 14 residues. After removal of 2 bases from V and 7 bases from J, the junction contained 5 bases not matched to a gene. Germline assignment: CDR1 SGHNT and CDR2 YYREEE (reference sequence). The CDR3 sequence is CASSLKQGENEQFF. DNA of the CDR3: TGTGCCAGCAGCTTAAAACAGGGGGAGAATGAGCAGTTCTTC.

CDR3 DNA sequence: TGTGCCAGCAGCCGCCGAGGTAGCGGGCTCTACAATGAGCAGTTCTTC. Its protein product is CASSRRGSGLYNEQFF. This chain links TRBV7-2 with TRBJ2-1; 7 nucleotides align to TRBD2. CDR3 length equals 16 residues. CDR1 is SGHTA and CDR2 is FQGNSA in the germline V gene. V trimming: 5 bases; J trimming: 3 bases; junction bases outside the gene matches: 10. The variable domain in full, with the rest retrieved from reference TRBV7-2 and TRBJ2-1, is GAGVSQSPSNKVTEKGKDVELRCDPISGHTALYWYRQSLGQGLEFLIYFQGNSAPDKSGLPSDRFSAERTGGSVSTLTIQRTQQEDSAVYLCASSRRGSGLYNEQFFGPGTRLTVL.

The chain is built from TRBV10-1 and TRBJ2-3; TRBD1 is a possible D gene (5 bases). Germline V gene data show CDR1 as WNHNN and CDR2 as SYGVQD (reference sequence). Trimming cost V 2 bases and J 9 bases, with 12 bases left between them. The CDR3 runs to 13 residues. The CDR3 sequence is CASSEGSGYTQYF. The CDR3 DNA is TGCGCCAGCAGTGAGGGGTCAGGGTACACGCAGTATTTT.

The chain uses TRBV30 and TRBJ2-6, with D perhaps TRBD2 (6 bases). Looked up from germline, CDR1 is GTSNPN and CDR2 is SVGIG (reference sequence). Trimming shortened V by 4 bases and J by 2 bases, and 15 bases separated the two germline ends. There are 16 residues in the CDR3. DNA for the CDR3: TGTGCCTGGAAGGGACTCTCCACGGCTGGGGCCAACGTCCTGACTTTC. Translating it yields CAWKGLSTAGANVLTF.

The chain employs TRBV18 and TRBJ2-7; 7 bases are shared with TRBD1. After removal of 2 bases from V and 6 bases from J, the junction contained 7 bases not matched to a gene. Germline CDR1 is KGHSH and CDR2 is LQKENI. The CDR3 is 14 amino acids. The chain's CDR3 is CASSPLVTGVEQYF. CDR3 nucleotide sequence: TGTGCCAGCTCACCATTAGTTACAGGGGTCGAGCAGTACTTC.

The V gene is TRBV18, the J gene TRBJ2-3, with TRBD2 as a possible D gene (5 bases). V was cut by 0 bases and J by 1 base, with 11 bases left in between. Germline V gene lookup returns CDR1 KGHSH and CDR2 LQKENI. The CDR3 is made up of 16 amino acids. For the CDR3, the DNA is TGTGCCAGCTCACCACCGGTTGTGGGAGGCACAGATACGCAGTATTTT. Its protein product is CASSPPVVGGTDTQYF.

The J gene is TRBJ2-1, the V gene TRBV11-3; tentative D call: TRBD1 (5 bases). This CDR3 has 17 amino acids. Germline values: CDR1 SGHNT, CDR2 YENEEA. Trimming removed 2 bases from V and 0 bases from J, with 14 bases in between. The CDR3 region has the DNA TGTGCCAGCAGCTTATGGGGCGCGAACCCCTCCTACAATGAGCAGTTCTTC. Translation: CASSLWGANPSYNEQFF.

This sequence joins TRBV7-8 and TRBJ2-2, with 7 nucleotides matching TRBD2. This CDR3 comprises 15 residues. V was clipped by 10 bases and J by 5 bases; unmatched bases: 13. CDR1 SGHVS and CDR2 FQNEAQ come from the germline V gene. CDR3 region: CATPARDYHTGELFF. The CDR3 bases are TGTGCCACCCCTGCCCGGGACTACCATACCGGGGAGCTGTTTTTT.

The CDR3 coding sequence is TGTGCCAGCAGCTTATTCACAGGGGGCCCCTACGAGCAGTACTTC. It translates to CASSLFTGGPYEQYF. V usage is TRBV7-6 and J usage is TRBJ2-7, with 9 positions matching TRBD1. With 2 bases clipped from V and 2 bases from J, the junction kept 4 bases outside the gene matches. The CDR3 consists of 15 residues. CDR1 and CDR2 (germline): SGHVS, FNYEAQ.

This clone was counted only a few times. The rearrangement uses TRBV10-3 and TRBJ2-4, with a weak D call TRBD1 (5 bases). The V gene's germline CDR1 is ENHRY and CDR2 SYGVKD. V was clipped by 3 bases and J by 9 bases, with 12 bases between them. This CDR3 is 13 amino acids long. For the CDR3, the DNA is TGTGCCATCAGTGAAGCAGGGCTCGGCATTCAGTACTTC. This translates into CAISEAGLGIQYF.

This sequence joins TRBV7-9 and TRBJ1-2; D call uncertain. The CDR3 contains 15 residues. Germline-derived CDR1 and CDR2 are SEHNR and FQNEAQ (reference sequence). Trimming removed 2 bases at V and 6 bases at J, with 16 bases between. DNA of the CDR3: TGTGCCAGCAGCTTATTCGTCAGATCTGTCCATGGCTACACCTTC. Translated: CASSLFVRSVHGYTF. The full variable domain, in which reference TRBV7-9 and TRBJ1-2 provide the parts outside the CDR3, is DTGVSQNPRHKITKRGQNVTFRCDPISEHNRLYWYRQTLGQGPEFLTYFQNEAQLEKSRLLSDRFSAERPKGSFSTLEIQRTEQGDSAMYLCASSLFVRSVHGYTFGSGTRLTVV.

The chain carries TRBV27 and TRBJ2-7; D might be TRBD2 (5 bases). Germline V gene lookup returns CDR1 MNHEY and CDR2 SMNVEV (reference sequence). The length of the CDR3 is 15 residues. The V end was cut by 2 bases, the J end by 3 bases, with 14 bases between. The DNA for the CDR3 is TGTGCCAGCAGTTTAAGAGGGCACTACTTCTACGAGCAGTACTTC. Translation gives CASSLRGHYFYEQYF.

The chain has TRBV11-2 and TRBJ2-7, with D possibly being TRBD2 (6 bases). Germline CDR1 is SGHAT and CDR2 is FQNNGV. The CDR3 is made up of 14 amino acids. V was clipped by 5 bases and J by 5 bases, with 16 bases between them. CDR3 in DNA: TGTGCCAGCAGCGTCGGGACTCGGGGTGACGAGCAGTACTTC. This gives the protein CASSVGTRGDEQYF.

CDR3 in amino acids: CASSEWGGDTGELFF. The CDR3 nucleotides read TGTGCCAGCAGTGAATGGGGGGGGGATACCGGGGAGCTGTTTTTT. This chain links TRBV6-1 with TRBJ2-2; TRBD2 agrees at 7 bases. Germline CDR1 MNHNS, CDR2 SASEGT. J was trimmed by 5 bases and V by 2 bases; bases with no gene match: 5. The CDR3 consists of 15 residues.

This clone was found a few times. This rearrangement joins TRBV5-1 to TRBJ2-1; D perhaps matches TRBD1 (6 bases). V was shortened by 4 bases and J by 5 bases, with 16 bases between the two germline ends. The germline V gene has CDR1 SGHRS and CDR2 YFSETQ. This CDR3 region has 15 residues. The CDR3: CASSAFRGRDNEQFF. The CDR3 DNA sequence: TGCGCCAGCAGCGCCTTCAGGGGCCGGGACAATGAGCAGTTCTTC.

This chain joins TRBV6-6 and TRBJ1-5, with D hard to call. The length of the CDR3 is 16 residues. Trimming left V 2 bases short and J 0 bases short, with 11 bases between. Germline CDR1 is MNHNY and CDR2 is SVGAGI (reference sequence). The CDR3 bases are TGTGCCAGCAGTTACCGCGGACTGATTAGCAATCAGCCCCAGCATTTT. Protein sequence: CASSYRGLISNQPQHF.

The CDR3 spells CASSGHRGPYNSPLHF. The CDR3 nucleotides read TGTGCCAGCAGCGGCCACAGGGGACCCTATAATTCACCCCTCCACTTT. This chain joins TRBV9 and TRBJ1-6; 7 bases align to TRBD1. Germline CDR1 and CDR2: SGDLS and YYNGEE. This CDR3 region has 16 residues. J lost 2 bases, V lost 3 bases, and 5 bases had no gene match.

The genes are TRBV11-2 and TRBJ2-5; no reliable D call. CDR3 size: 13 residues. V lost 5 bases, J lost 1 base, and 8 bases lay in between. CDR1 is SGHAT and CDR2 is FQNNGV in the germline V gene. CDR3 protein: CASSRSSQETQYF. CDR3 DNA sequence: TGTGCCAGCAGCAGATCTAGCCAAGAGACCCAGTACTTC.

This chain uses TRBV11-2 with TRBJ1-3; no clear D gene. Germline values: CDR1 SGHAT, CDR2 FQNNGV. V lost 0 bases, J lost 4 bases, and 16 bases lay in between. This CDR3 is 17 amino acids long. The CDR3 spells CASSLDSYAFRGNTIYF. The CDR3, as DNA: TGTGCCAGCAGCTTAGACAGTTATGCCTTCCGAGGAAACACCATATATTTT.

The genes are TRBV5-3 and TRBJ2-7; 9 bases are shared with TRBD1. TRBV5-3 falls under the ORF class, with uncertain function. This CDR3 spans 16 amino acids. The ends lost 1 base at V and 0 bases at J; junction bases unmatched: 5. CDR3 DNA sequence: TGTGCCAGAAGCTTGTCCGGGACAGGGAACTCCTACGAGCAGTACTTC. Translated: CARSLSGTGNSYEQYF.